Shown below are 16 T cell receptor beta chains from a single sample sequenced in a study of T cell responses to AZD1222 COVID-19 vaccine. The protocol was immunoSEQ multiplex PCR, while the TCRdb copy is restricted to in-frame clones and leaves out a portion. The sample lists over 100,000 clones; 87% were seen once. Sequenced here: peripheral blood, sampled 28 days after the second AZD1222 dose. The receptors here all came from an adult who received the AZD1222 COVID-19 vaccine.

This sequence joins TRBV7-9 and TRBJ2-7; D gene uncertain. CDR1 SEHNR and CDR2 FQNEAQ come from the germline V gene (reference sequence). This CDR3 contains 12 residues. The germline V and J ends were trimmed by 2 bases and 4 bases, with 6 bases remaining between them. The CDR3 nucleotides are TGTGCCAGCAGCTTAACGACTTACGAGCAGTACTTC. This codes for CASSLTTYEQYF.

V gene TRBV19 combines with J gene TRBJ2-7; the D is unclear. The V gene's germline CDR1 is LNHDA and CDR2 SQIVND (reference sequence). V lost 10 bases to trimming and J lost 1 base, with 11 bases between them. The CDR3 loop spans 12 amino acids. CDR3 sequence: CATLDPSYEQYF. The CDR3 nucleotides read TGTGCCACTCTCGATCCATCCTACGAGCAGTACTTC.

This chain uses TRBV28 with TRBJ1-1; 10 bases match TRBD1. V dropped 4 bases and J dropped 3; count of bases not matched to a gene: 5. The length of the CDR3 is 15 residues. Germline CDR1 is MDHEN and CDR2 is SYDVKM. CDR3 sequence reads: CASSSSGQGDTEAFF. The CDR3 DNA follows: TGTGCCAGCAGTTCATCCGGACAGGGGGACACTGAAGCTTTCTTT.

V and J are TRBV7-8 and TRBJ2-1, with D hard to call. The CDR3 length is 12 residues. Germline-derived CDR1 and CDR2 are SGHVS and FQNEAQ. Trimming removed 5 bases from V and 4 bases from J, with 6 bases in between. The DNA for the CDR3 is TGTGCCAGCAGCCCCCAGTACAATGAGCAGTTCTTC. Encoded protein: CASSPQYNEQFF. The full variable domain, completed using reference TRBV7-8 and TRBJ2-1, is GAGVSQSPRYKVAKRGQDVALRCDPISGHVSLFWYQQALGQGPEFLTYFQNEAQLDKSGLPSDRFFAERPEGSVSTLKIQRTQQEDSAVYLCASSPQYNEQFFGPGTRLTVL.

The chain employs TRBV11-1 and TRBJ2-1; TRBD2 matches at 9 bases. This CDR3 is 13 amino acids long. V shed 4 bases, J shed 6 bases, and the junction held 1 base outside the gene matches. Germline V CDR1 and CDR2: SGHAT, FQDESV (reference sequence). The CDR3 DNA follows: TGTGCCAGCAGCTCGACTAGCGGCAATGAGCAGTTCTTC. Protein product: CASSSTSGNEQFF.

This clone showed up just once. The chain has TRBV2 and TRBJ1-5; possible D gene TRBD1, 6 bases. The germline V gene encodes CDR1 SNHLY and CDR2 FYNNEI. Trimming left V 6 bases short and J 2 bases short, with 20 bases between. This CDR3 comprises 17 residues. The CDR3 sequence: CASSSGPGHGGNQPQHF. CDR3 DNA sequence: TGTGCCAGCAGCTCTGGACCGGGACACGGTGGCAATCAGCCCCAGCATTTT.

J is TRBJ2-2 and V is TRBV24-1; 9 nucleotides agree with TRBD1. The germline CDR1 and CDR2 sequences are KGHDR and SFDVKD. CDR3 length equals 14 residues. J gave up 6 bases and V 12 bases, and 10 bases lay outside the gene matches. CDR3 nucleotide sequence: TGTGCCTCTTCCGGGACAGGGAAGTCCGGGGAGCTGTTTTTT. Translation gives CASSGTGKSGELFF.

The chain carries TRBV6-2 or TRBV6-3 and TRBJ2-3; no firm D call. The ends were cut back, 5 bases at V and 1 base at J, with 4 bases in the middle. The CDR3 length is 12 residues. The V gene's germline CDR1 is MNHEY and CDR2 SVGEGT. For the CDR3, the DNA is TGTGCCAGCAGTACTCGCACAGATACGCAGTATTTT. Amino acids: CASSTRTDTQYF.

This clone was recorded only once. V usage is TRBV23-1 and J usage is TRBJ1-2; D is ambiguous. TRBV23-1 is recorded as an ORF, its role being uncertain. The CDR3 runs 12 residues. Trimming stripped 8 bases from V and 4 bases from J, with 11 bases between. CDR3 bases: TGCGCCAGCGAGGGCAGGTTCTATGGCTACACCTTC. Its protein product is CASEGRFYGYTF.

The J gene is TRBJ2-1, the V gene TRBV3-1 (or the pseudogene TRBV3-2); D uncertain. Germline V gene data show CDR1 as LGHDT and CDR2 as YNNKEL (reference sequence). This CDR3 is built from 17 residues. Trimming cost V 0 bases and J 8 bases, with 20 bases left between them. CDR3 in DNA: TGTGCCAGCAGCCAAGATATTATGGGTGTGAGTTGGGATGAGCAGTTCTTC. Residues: CASSQDIMGVSWDEQFF.

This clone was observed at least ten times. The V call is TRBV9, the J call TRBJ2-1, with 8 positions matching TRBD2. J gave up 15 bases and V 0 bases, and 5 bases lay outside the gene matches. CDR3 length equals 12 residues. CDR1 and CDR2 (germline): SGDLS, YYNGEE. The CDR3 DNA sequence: TGTGCCAGCAGCGTAGCCGGGACTAGGCTGTTCTTC. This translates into CASSVAGTRLFF.

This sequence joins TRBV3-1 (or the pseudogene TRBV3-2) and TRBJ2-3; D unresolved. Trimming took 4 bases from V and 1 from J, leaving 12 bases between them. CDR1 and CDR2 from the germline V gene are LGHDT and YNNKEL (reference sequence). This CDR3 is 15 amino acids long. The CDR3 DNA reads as TGTGCCAGCAGCCGGATGAATACGGGCACAGATACGCAGTATTTT. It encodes CASSRMNTGTDTQYF.

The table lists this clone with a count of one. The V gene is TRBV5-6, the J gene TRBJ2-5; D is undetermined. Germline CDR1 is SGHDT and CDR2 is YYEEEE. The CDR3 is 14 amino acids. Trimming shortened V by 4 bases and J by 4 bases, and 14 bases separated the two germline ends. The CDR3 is CASSTLAPTETQYF. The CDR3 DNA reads TGTGCCAGCAGCACTTTGGCCCCAACAGAGACCCAGTACTTC.

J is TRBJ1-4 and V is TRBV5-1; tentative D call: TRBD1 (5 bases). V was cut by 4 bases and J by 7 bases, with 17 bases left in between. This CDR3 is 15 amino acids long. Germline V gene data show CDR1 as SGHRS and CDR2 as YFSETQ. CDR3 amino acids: CASSPGTSEGEKLFF. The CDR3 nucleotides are TGCGCCAGCAGCCCCGGGACCTCCGAGGGTGAAAAACTGTTTTTT.

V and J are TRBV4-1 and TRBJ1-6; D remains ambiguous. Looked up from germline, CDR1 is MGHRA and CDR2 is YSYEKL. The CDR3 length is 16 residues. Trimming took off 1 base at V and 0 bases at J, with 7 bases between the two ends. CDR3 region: CASSQVLSSYNSPLHF. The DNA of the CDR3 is TGCGCCAGCAGCCAAGTTTTAAGCTCCTATAATTCACCCCTCCACTTT.

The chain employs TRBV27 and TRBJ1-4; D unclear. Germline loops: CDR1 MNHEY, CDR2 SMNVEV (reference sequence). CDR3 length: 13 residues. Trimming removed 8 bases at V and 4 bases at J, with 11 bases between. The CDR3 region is CASSRGSNEKLFF. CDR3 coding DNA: TGTGCCAGCTCGAGAGGGAGTAATGAAAAACTGTTTTTT.